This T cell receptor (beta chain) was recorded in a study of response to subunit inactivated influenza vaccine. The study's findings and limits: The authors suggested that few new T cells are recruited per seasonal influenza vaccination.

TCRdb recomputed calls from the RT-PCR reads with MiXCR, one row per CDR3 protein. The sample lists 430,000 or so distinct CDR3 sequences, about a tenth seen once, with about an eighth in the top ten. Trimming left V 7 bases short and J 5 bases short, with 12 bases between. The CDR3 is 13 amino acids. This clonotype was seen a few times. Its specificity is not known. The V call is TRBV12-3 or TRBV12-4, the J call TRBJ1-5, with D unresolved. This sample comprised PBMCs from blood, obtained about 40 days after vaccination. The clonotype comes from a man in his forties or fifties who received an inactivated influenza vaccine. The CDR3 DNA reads TGTGCCAGCACTACCGGGCCGCATCAGCCCCAGCATTTT. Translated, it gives CASTTGPHQPQHF.